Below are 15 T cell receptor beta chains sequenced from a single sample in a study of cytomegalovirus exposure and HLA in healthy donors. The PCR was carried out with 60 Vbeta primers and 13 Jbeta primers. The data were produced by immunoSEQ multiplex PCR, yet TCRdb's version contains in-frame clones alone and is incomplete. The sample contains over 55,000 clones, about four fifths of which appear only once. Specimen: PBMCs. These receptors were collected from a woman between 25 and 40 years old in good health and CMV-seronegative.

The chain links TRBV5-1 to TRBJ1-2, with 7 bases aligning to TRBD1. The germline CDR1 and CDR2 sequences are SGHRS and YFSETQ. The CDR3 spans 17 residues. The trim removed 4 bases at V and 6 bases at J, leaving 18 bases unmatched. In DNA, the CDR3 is TGCGCCAGCAGCCATGGAGGGCGGGACAGCGTAGTGAATGGCTACACCTTC. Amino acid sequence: CASSHGGRDSVVNGYTF.

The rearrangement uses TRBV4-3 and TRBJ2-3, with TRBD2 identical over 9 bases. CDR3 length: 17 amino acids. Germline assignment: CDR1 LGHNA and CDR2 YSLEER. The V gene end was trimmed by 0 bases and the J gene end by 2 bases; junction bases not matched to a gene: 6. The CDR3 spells CASSQDPSGTLTDTQYF. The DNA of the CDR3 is TGCGCCAGCAGCCAAGATCCTAGCGGGACTCTCACAGATACGCAGTATTTT.

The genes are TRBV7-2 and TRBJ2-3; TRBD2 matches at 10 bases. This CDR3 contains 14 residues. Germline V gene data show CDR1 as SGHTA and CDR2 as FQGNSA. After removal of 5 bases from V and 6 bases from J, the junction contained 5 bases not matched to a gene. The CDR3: CASSPGLAPDTQYF. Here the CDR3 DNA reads TGTGCCAGCAGCCCGGGACTAGCGCCGGATACGCAGTATTTT.

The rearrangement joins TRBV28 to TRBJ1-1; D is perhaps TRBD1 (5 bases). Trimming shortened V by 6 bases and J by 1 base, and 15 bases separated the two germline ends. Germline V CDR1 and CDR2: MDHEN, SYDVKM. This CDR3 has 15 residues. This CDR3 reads CASRSGGGRNTEAFF. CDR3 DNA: TGTGCCAGCAGATCTGGTGGGGGGAGGAACACTGAAGCTTTCTTT.

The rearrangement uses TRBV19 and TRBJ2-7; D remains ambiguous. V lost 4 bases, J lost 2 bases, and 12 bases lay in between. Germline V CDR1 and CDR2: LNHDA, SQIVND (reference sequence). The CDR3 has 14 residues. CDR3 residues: CASSNLGRPYEQYF. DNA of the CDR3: TGTGCCAGTAGTAATCTGGGCAGACCCTACGAGCAGTACTTC.

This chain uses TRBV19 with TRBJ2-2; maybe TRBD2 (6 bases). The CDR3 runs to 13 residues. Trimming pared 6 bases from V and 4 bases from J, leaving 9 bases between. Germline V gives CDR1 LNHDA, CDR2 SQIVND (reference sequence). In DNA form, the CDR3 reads TGTGCCAGTAGCGGGAGTATCACCGGGGAGCTGTTTTTT. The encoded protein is CASSGSITGELFF.

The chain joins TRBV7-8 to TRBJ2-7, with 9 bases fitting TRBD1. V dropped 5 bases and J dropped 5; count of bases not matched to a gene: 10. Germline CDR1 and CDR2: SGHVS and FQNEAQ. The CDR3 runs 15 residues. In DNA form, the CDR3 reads TGTGCCAGCAGCCGGATGGGACAGGGACTTAACGAGCAGTACTTC. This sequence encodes CASSRMGQGLNEQYF.

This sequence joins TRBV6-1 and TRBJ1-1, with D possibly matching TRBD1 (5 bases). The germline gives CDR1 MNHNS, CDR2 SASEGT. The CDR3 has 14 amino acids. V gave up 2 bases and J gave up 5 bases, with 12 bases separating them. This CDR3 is CASSEFGGRTEAFF. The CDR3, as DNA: TGTGCCAGCAGTGAATTTGGGGGGAGGACTGAAGCTTTCTTT.

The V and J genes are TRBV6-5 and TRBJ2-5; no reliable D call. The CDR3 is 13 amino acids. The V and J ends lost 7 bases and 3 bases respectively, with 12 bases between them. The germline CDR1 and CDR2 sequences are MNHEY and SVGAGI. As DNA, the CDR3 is TGTGCCAGCACCCGGGTGGAAGAAGAGACCCAGTACTTC. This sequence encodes CASTRVEEETQYF.

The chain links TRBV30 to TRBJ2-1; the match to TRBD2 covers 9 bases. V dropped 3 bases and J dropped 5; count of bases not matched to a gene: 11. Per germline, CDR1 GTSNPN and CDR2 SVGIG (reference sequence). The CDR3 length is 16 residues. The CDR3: CAWSPREREVDNEQFF. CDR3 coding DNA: TGTGCCTGGAGCCCCCGGGAGCGGGAGGTTGACAATGAGCAGTTCTTC.

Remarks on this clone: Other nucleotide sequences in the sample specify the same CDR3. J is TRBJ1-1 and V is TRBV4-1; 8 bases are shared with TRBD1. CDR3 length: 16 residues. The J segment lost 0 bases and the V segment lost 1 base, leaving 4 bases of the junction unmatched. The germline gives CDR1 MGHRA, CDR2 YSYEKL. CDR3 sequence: CASSQARTGMNTEAFF. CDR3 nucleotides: TGCGCCAGCAGCCAAGCGAGGACAGGGATGAACACTGAAGCTTTCTTT.

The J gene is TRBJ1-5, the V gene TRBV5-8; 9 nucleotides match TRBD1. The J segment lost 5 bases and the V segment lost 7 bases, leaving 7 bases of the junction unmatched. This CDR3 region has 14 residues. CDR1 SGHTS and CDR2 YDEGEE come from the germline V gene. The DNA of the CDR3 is TGTGCCAGCGGGGATAGGACAGGGGATCAGCCCCAGCATTTT. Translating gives CASGDRTGDQPQHF.

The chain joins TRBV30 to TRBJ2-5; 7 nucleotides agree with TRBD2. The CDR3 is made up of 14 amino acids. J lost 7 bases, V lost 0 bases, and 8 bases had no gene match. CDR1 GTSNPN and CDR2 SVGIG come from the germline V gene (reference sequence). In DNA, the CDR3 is TGTGCCTGGAGTGTGTTAGCGGGTTCTGGGACCCAGTACTTC. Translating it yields CAWSVLAGSGTQYF.

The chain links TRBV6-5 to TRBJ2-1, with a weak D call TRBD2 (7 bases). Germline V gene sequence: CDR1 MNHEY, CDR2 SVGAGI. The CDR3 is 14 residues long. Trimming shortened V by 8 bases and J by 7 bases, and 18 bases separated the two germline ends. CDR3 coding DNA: TGTGCCAGCCGCGGACCGCGGGGGCTGAATGAGCAGTTCTTC. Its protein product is CASRGPRGLNEQFF.

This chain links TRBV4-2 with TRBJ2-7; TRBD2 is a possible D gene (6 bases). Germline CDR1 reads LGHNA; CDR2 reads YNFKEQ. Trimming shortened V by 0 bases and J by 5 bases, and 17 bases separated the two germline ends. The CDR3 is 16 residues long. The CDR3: CASSQEGSAGGDEQYF. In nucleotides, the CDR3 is TGTGCCAGCAGCCAAGAAGGAAGCGCCGGGGGAGACGAGCAGTACTTC.